These 22 T cell receptor beta chains were sequenced from one sample in a study of human thymus T cells. Data came from immunoSEQ multiplex PCR; TCRdb stores just in-frame clones and leaves some out. The sample lists roughly 130,000 clones; 90% to 95% were seen once. Resections that were taken during corrective heart surgery supplied the thymus tissue. What was sequenced was thymus tissue. Receptors originate from a boy under two years old with a congenital heart defect but otherwise immunologically healthy.

This sequence joins TRBV13 and TRBJ1-6; D is possibly TRBD1 (5 bases). The germline gives CDR1 PRHDT, CDR2 FYEKMQ (reference sequence). The CDR3 length is 17 residues. V shed 1 base and J shed 7 bases, with 17 bases lying between them. The CDR3 sequence is CASSLEGQGMWNSPLHF. The CDR3 region has the DNA TGTGCCAGCAGCTTAGAAGGTCAGGGCATGTGGAATTCACCCCTCCACTTT.

This rearrangement joins TRBV7-9 to TRBJ2-1, with 11 positions matching TRBD2. The germline V gene has CDR1 SEHNR and CDR2 FQNEAQ (reference sequence). The V and J ends lost 4 bases and 2 bases, in that order; junction bases with no gene match: 7. This CDR3 spans 17 amino acids. The CDR3 nucleotides are TGTGCCAGCAGCTGTAGCGGGGGGGCCTGGGCCTACAATGAGCAGTTCTTC. Its translation: CASSCSGGAWAYNEQFF. The full variable domain, in which reference TRBV7-9 and TRBJ2-1 provide the parts outside the CDR3, is DTGVSQNPRHKITKRGQNVTFRCDPISEHNRLYWYRQTLGQGPEFLTYFQNEAQLEKSRLLSDRFSAERPKGSFSTLEIQRTEQGDSAMYLCASSCSGGAWAYNEQFFGPGTRLTVL.

The chain carries TRBV19 and TRBJ1-2; perhaps TRBD1 as D (5 bases). The CDR3 runs to 15 residues. The ends were cut back, 4 bases at V and 5 bases at J, with 17 bases in the middle. In germline, CDR1 is LNHDA, CDR2 SQIVND (reference sequence). The CDR3 loop is CASSTPRGGYYGYTF. The CDR3 bases are TGTGCCAGTAGTACTCCGCGGGGGGGATATTATGGCTACACCTTC.

The chain is built from TRBV9 and TRBJ2-2; no definite D call. Germline V CDR1 and CDR2: SGDLS, YYNGEE. V was pared by 0 bases and J by 2 bases, with 20 bases between. The CDR3 is 19 residues long. Here the CDR3 DNA reads TGTGCCAGCAGCGTAGTAGGGCAGTCGTACGGACGAAACACCGGGGAGCTGTTTTTT. Its translation: CASSVVGQSYGRNTGELFF.

The J gene is TRBJ1-1, the V gene TRBV28; tentative D call: TRBD1 (5 bases). The CDR3 loop spans 14 amino acids. The germline V and J ends were trimmed by 6 bases and 4 bases, with 15 bases remaining between them. Germline loops: CDR1 MDHEN, CDR2 SYDVKM. The CDR3 is CASRGKGFRTEAFF. The CDR3 DNA reads TGTGCCAGCAGAGGGAAGGGGTTCCGCACTGAAGCTTTCTTT.

V usage is TRBV10-2 and J usage is TRBJ2-7; TRBD2 aligns across 11 bases. The CDR3 length is 15 residues. From germline, CDR1 is WSHSY and CDR2 SAAADI. The junction had 10 bases not matched to a gene; V was cut back by 6 bases and J by 6 bases. CDR3 sequence: CASSQLAGVRPEQYF. CDR3 DNA sequence: TGCGCCAGCAGCCAACTAGCGGGGGTACGTCCCGAGCAGTACTTC.

This chain joins TRBV14 and TRBJ1-1; 7 nucleotides match TRBD1. After removal of 4 bases from V and 6 bases from J, the junction contained 8 bases not matched to a gene. CDR3 length: 14 amino acids. Germline loops: CDR1 SGHDN, CDR2 FVKESK. CDR3 sequence: CASSRQGASPEAFF. CDR3 DNA sequence: TGTGCCAGCAGCCGACAGGGCGCCTCGCCTGAAGCTTTCTTT.

Turning to this clone: The germline gene is not matched at one end of the junction; a read error may be the cause. The rearrangement joins TRBV27 to TRBJ2-2; 9 bases line up with TRBD1. The CDR3 consists of 16 residues. Germline V gene data show CDR1 as MNHEY and CDR2 as SMNVEV (reference sequence). CDR3 residues: CASKGAGTGNPGELFF. CDR3 in DNA: TGTGCCAGCAAGGGAGCCGGGACAGGGAACCCCGGGGAGCTGTTTTTT.

The chain links TRBV19 to TRBJ2-7, with 9 nucleotides matching TRBD1. The CDR3 is 13 amino acids. Germline values: CDR1 LNHDA, CDR2 SQIVND (reference sequence). V dropped 6 bases and J dropped 3; count of bases not matched to a gene: 3. Here the CDR3 reads CASSHRGHYEQYF. CDR3 DNA sequence: TGTGCCAGTAGCCACAGGGGGCACTACGAGCAGTACTTC. Full variable domain (outside the CDR3, taken from reference TRBV19 and TRBJ2-7): DGGITQSPKYLFRKEGQNVTLSCEQNLNHDAMYWYRQDPGQGLRLIYYSQIVNDFQKGDIAEGYSVSREKKESFPLTVTSAQKNPTAFYLCASSHRGHYEQYFGPGTRLTVT.

The rearrangement uses TRBV2 and TRBJ2-5, with 11 bases fitting TRBD2. J gave up 5 bases and V 8 bases, and 7 bases lay outside the gene matches. This CDR3 comprises 14 residues. Germline assignment: CDR1 SNHLY and CDR2 FYNNEI. This CDR3 reads CASSLTSGVETQYF. The CDR3 coding sequence is TGTGCCAGCTCCCTGACTAGCGGGGTGGAGACCCAGTACTTC.

This clone was observed once. The J gene is TRBJ2-7, the V gene TRBV21-1; the table's D call TRBD1 went unverified against the DNA. TRBV21-1 is classified as a pseudogene. This CDR3 region has 17 residues. CDR3 in amino acids: CARRDREDKDGTYEQYF. The CDR3 coding sequence is TGTGCCAGACGGGACAGGGAAGACAAAGACGGAACCTACGAGCAGTACTTC.

The chain recombines TRBV6-5 with TRBJ1-2, with D perhaps TRBD1 (5 bases). Per the germline V gene, CDR1 is MNHEY and CDR2 is SVGAGI. Trimming shortened V by 2 bases and J by 6 bases, and 7 bases separated the two germline ends. The CDR3 has 12 residues. CDR3 bases: TGTGCCAGCAGTTACGGGGGAAATGGCTACACCTTC. Translating gives CASSYGGNGYTF.

The chain recombines TRBV7-2 with TRBJ1-2; D gene unclear. This CDR3 has 13 amino acids. Trimming took off 5 bases at V and 4 bases at J, with 11 bases between the two ends. CDR1 is SGHTA and CDR2 is FQGNSA in the germline V gene. CDR3 sequence: CASSPGRVYGYTF. Here the CDR3 DNA reads TGTGCCAGCAGCCCGGGTCGGGTCTATGGCTACACCTTC.

The CDR3 DNA is TGTGCCAGCAGCTCACCACCCGTGGGGCGGGGGGGCTCAGAGACCCAGTACTTC. It codes for CASSSPPVGRGGSETQYF. V and J are TRBV11-2 and TRBJ2-5; 9 bases align to TRBD2. The CDR3 is 18 residues long. CDR1 is SGHAT and CDR2 is FQNNGV in the germline V gene. Trimming cost V 4 bases and J 4 bases; bases outside gene matches: 16.

V is TRBV6-1 and J is TRBJ1-1, with 9 nucleotides matching TRBD1. V shed 0 bases, J shed 7 bases, and the junction held 9 bases outside the gene matches. This CDR3 is built from 16 residues. CDR1 is MNHNS, CDR2 SASEGT, per germline. CDR3 bases: TGTGCCAGCAGTGAAGCGCATTACAGGGGGCGAGTTGAAGCTTTCTTT. Translation gives CASSEAHYRGRVEAFF.

This clone has only one observation. The rearrangement joins TRBV15 to TRBJ2-2; 7 bases are shared with TRBD2. CDR3 length: 16 residues. Germline V gene data show CDR1 as LNHNV and CDR2 as YYDKDF (reference sequence). With V trimmed by 4 bases and J by 3 bases, 8 bases remained unmatched. DNA of the CDR3: TGTGCCACCAGCATCTCTAAGGGGAGGGACACCGGGGAGCTGTTTTTT. Translation gives CATSISKGRDTGELFF.

The chain links TRBV27 to TRBJ2-5; unclear D gene. The CDR3 spans 10 residues. The V end was cut by 6 bases, the J end by 4 bases, with 3 bases between. Germline values: CDR1 MNHEY, CDR2 SMNVEV (reference sequence). CDR3 in amino acids: CASRRETQYF. In DNA form, the CDR3 reads TGTGCCAGCAGGAGAGAGACCCAGTACTTC.

The chain carries TRBV27 and TRBJ2-1; 7 bases are a match to TRBD1. Trimming took 3 bases from V and 5 from J; bases not matched to a gene: 4. Germline V gene sequence: CDR1 MNHEY, CDR2 SMNVEV (reference sequence). The CDR3 spans 14 residues. This CDR3 is CASSFRQGDNEQFF. The CDR3 DNA is TGTGCCAGCAGTTTCCGACAGGGAGACAATGAGCAGTTCTTC.

The CDR3 coding sequence is TGCAGCGTTGAGGTGGGGACTGAAGCTTTCTTT. Its protein is CSVEVGTEAFF. V and J are TRBV29-1 and TRBJ1-1, with D unresolved. Trimming pared 3 bases from V and 5 bases from J, leaving 7 bases between. Germline V gives CDR1 SQVTM, CDR2 ANQGSEA. CDR3 length equals 11 residues.

This chain links TRBV30 with TRBJ1-1; D gene unclear. The V gene's germline CDR1 is GTSNPN and CDR2 SVGIG (reference sequence). This CDR3 is built from 13 residues. With 2 bases removed from V and 4 bases from J, the gap between germline ends came to 11 bases. This chain's CDR3 is CAWSRLRSTEAFF. The CDR3 coding sequence is TGTGCCTGGAGTCGGCTTAGGAGCACTGAAGCTTTCTTT.

The rearrangement uses TRBV15 and TRBJ1-1; a possible D gene is TRBD1 (6 bases). V lost 4 bases to trimming and J lost 4 bases, with 16 bases between them. The CDR3 length is 15 residues. Looked up from germline, CDR1 is LNHNV and CDR2 is YYDKDF (reference sequence). CDR3 region: CATSTGGLGGTEAFF. The CDR3 nucleotides read TGTGCCACCAGCACGGGGGGCCTAGGAGGCACTGAAGCTTTCTTT.

The chain has TRBV30 and TRBJ1-3; the D gene is possibly TRBD1 (5 bases). The V and J ends lost 2 bases and 3 bases respectively, with 8 bases between them. CDR1 GTSNPN and CDR2 SVGIG come from the germline V gene (reference sequence). CDR3 size: 13 residues. CDR3 residues: CAWSRGHGNTIYF. For the CDR3, the DNA is TGTGCCTGGAGTCGGGGCCATGGAAACACCATATATTTT.